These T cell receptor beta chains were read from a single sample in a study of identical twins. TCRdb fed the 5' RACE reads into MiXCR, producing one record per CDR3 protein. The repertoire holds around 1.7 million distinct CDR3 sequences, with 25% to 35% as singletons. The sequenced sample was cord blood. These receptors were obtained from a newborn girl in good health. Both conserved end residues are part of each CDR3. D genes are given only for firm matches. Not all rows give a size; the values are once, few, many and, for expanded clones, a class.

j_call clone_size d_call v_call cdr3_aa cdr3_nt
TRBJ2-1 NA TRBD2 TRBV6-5 CASRTLRVTSGRFQQFF TGTGCCAGCAGAACACTACGAGTGACTAGCGGGAGATTCCAGCAGTTCTTC
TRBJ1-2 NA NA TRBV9 CASSAMMGGLATNYGYTF TGTGCCAGCAGCGCGATGATGGGGGGGCTAGCGACTAACTATGGCTACACCTTC
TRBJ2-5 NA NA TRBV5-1 CASSLWLEETQYF TGCGCCAGCAGCTTGTGGCTAGAGGAGACCCAGTACTTC
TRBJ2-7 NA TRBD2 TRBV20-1 CSAIPLAAPTYEQYF TGCAGTGCAATCCCCCTAGCGGCTCCAACCTACGAGCAGTACTTC
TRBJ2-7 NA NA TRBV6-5 CASSTRTRRDYEQYF TGTGCCAGCAGTACACGAACCCGACGGGACTACGAGCAGTACTTC
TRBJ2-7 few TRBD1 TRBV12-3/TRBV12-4 CASSSGQAPDPSYEQYF TGTGCCAGCAGTTCTGGACAGGCCCCCGACCCGTCCTACGAGCAGTACTTC
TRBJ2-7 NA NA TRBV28 CASSSTTAYEQYF TGTGCCAGCAGTTCCACAACAGCCTACGAGCAGTACTTC
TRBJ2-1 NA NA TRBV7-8 CASSLTDETQFF TGTGCCAGCAGCTTAACAGACGAGACCCAGTTCTTC
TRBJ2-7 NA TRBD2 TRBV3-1 CASSPLWAGVRNEQYF TGTGCCAGCAGCCCCCTTTGGGCGGGAGTACGGAATGAGCAGTACTTC
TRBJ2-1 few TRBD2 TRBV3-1 CASSLSGGGTYNEQFF TGTGCCAGCAGCCTTAGCGGGGGGGGCACCTACAATGAGCAGTTCTTC
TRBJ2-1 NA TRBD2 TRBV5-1 CASSFFAGDIYNEQFF TGCGCCAGCAGCTTTTTTGCGGGAGACATCTACAATGAGCAGTTCTTC
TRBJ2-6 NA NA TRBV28 CASSWSEANVLTF TGTGCCAGCAGTTGGTCCGAGGCCAACGTCCTGACTTTC
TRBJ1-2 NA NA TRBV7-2 CASSLVGGRGDYGYTF TGTGCCAGCAGCTTAGTTGGTGGTCGAGGGGACTATGGCTACACCTTC
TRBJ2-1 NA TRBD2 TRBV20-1 CSELAGASPYNEQFF TGCAGTGAACTAGCGGGGGCCTCTCCCTACAATGAGCAGTTCTTC
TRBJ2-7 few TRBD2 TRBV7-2 CASSLLTLAGGSGSPYEQYF TGTGCCAGCAGCTTATTAACCCTAGCGGGAGGTTCTGGGAGCCCCTACGAGCAGTACTTC
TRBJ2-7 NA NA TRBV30 CAWSAGPNYEQYF TGTGCCTGGAGCGCCGGACCGAACTACGAGCAGTACTTC
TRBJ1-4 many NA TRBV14 CASSPGRINEKLFF TGTGCCAGCAGCCCGGGACGGATTAATGAAAAACTGTTTTTT
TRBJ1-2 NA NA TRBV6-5 CASSYAGANYGYTF TGTGCCAGCAGTTACGCCGGGGCTAACTATGGCTACACCTTC
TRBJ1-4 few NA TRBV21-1 CASSKFGRGPATNEKLFF TGTGCCAGCAGCAAATTCGGCCGAGGACCCGCAACTAATGAAAAACTGTTTTTT
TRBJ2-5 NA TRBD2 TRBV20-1 CSASPGLAGGGGTQYF TGCAGTGCTAGCCCCGGACTAGCGGGAGGGGGTGGGACCCAGTACTTC
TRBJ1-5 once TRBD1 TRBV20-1 CSARTTGRRNQPQHF TGCAGTGCTAGAACGACAGGGCGTAGGAATCAGCCCCAGCATTTT
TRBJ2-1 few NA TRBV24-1 CATSDFDGNEQFF TGTGCCACCAGTGATTTTGACGGGAATGAGCAGTTCTTC